Listed below are T cell receptor beta chains from one sample, sequenced in a study of blood T cell repertoires in COVID-19. Sequencing used immunoSEQ multiplex PCR; TCRdb keeps in-frame clones, though not all of them. The repertoire holds more than 150,000 clones, with approximately 78% as singletons. The sample comprised peripheral blood. These receptor sequences come from a woman older than 75 with active or convalescent COVID-19. Both conserved end residues are part of each CDR3. A D gene is named only where the DNA matches it firmly. Expanded clones are given a class, and other clones once, few, many or no size at all.

cdr3_nt: TGTGCCAGCAGACCGCGCTTGGGACTAGCGGGGTGGGCGCAGTATTTT; cdr3_aa: CASRPRLGLAGWAQYF; j_call: TRBJ2-3; v_call: TRBV5-8; d_call: TRBD2; clone_size: -
cdr3_nt: TGTGCCAGCAGCTCGCAGATCGCCGGGACTACTACAAGATGGACCCAGTACTTC; cdr3_aa: CASSSQIAGTTTRWTQYF; j_call: TRBJ2-5; v_call: TRBV5-6; d_call: TRBD2; clone_size: -
cdr3_nt: TGCAGCGTTGCCCGACAGGGGGTGAATGTCGGCTACACCTTC; cdr3_aa: CSVARQGVNVGYTF; j_call: TRBJ1-2; v_call: TRBV29-1; d_call: TRBD1; clone_size: -
cdr3_nt: TGTGCCAGCAGCTTAGGCTCTACAGGGCCTCTCTACGAGCAGTACTTC; cdr3_aa: CASSLGSTGPLYEQYF; j_call: TRBJ2-7; v_call: TRBV11-2; d_call: -; clone_size: -
cdr3_nt: TGTGCCAGCAGTGGGCTCCAAGGGCAGTTCTTC; cdr3_aa: CASSGLQGQFF; j_call: TRBJ2-1; v_call: TRBV28; d_call: -; clone_size: once
cdr3_nt: TGTGCCAGCAGCCCGACCGGGGGGAGCTCCTACGAGCAGTACTTC; cdr3_aa: CASSPTGGSSYEQYF; j_call: TRBJ2-7; v_call: TRBV9; d_call: TRBD2; clone_size: -
cdr3_nt: TGTGCCAGCAGCGCCAGCTCCTATAATTCACCCCTCCACTTT; cdr3_aa: CASSASSYNSPLHF; j_call: TRBJ1-6; v_call: TRBV9; d_call: -; clone_size: -
cdr3_nt: TGTGCCAGCAGTCGGCGGCCTTACCAAGAGACCCAGTACTTC; cdr3_aa: CASSRRPYQETQYF; j_call: TRBJ2-5; v_call: TRBV6-2/TRBV6-3; d_call: -; clone_size: -
cdr3_nt: TGCGCCAGCCGAAGCCAGGGGAACACTGAAGCTTTCTTT; cdr3_aa: CASRSQGNTEAFF; j_call: TRBJ1-1; v_call: TRBV10-1; d_call: -; clone_size: -
cdr3_nt: TGTGCCAGCAGCCCGGACAGCCTTAACTATGGCTACACCTTC; cdr3_aa: CASSPDSLNYGYTF; j_call: TRBJ1-2; v_call: TRBV7-2; d_call: -; clone_size: few
cdr3_nt: TGTGCCAGCAGCTCAGGGGTTGGAGGAAACACCATATATTTT; cdr3_aa: CASSSGVGGNTIYF; j_call: TRBJ1-3; v_call: TRBV6-6; d_call: -; clone_size: -
cdr3_nt: TGCGCCAGCAGCTTGGGTCCGGGGGAGGACACTGAAGCTTTCTTT; cdr3_aa: CASSLGPGEDTEAFF; j_call: TRBJ1-1; v_call: TRBV5-1; d_call: -; clone_size: few
cdr3_nt: TGTGCCAGCAGTTACTCAGGCGGTTCCTCTGGAAACACCATATATTTT; cdr3_aa: CASSYSGGSSGNTIYF; j_call: TRBJ1-3; v_call: TRBV6-2/TRBV6-3; d_call: -; clone_size: -
cdr3_nt: TGTGCCAGCAGTTTTGAACAGGGTCAATACGAGCAGTACTTC; cdr3_aa: CASSFEQGQYEQYF; j_call: TRBJ2-7; v_call: TRBV28; d_call: -; clone_size: -
cdr3_nt: TGCGCCAGCAGCCCACAGCCTGTGGAAGAGCAGTACTTC; cdr3_aa: CASSPQPVEEQYF; j_call: TRBJ2-7; v_call: TRBV5-1; d_call: -; clone_size: -
cdr3_nt: TGTGCCAGTAACGGTGTACGATACGAGCAGTACTTC; cdr3_aa: CASNGVRYEQYF; j_call: TRBJ2-7; v_call: TRBV19; d_call: -; clone_size: -
cdr3_nt: TGCGCCAGCAGCCAAGACCGCACCGGTTCCGTTCACACCTTC; cdr3_aa: CASSQDRTGSVHTF; j_call: TRBJ1-2; v_call: TRBV4-1; d_call: -; clone_size: -
cdr3_nt: TGTGCCATCAGTGACCCCCGACTCGAAGAGACCCAGTACTTC; cdr3_aa: CAISDPRLEETQYF; j_call: TRBJ2-5; v_call: TRBV10-3; d_call: -; clone_size: few
cdr3_nt: TGTGCCAGCAGGACGGACACCTCCTACGAGCAGTACTTC; cdr3_aa: CASRTDTSYEQYF; j_call: TRBJ2-7; v_call: TRBV2; d_call: -; clone_size: -
cdr3_nt: TGTGCCAGCAGCCAAACAGCGCTGGGGGCAACCGGGGAGCTGTTTTTT; cdr3_aa: CASSQTALGATGELFF; j_call: TRBJ2-2; v_call: TRBV16; d_call: -; clone_size: few
cdr3_nt: TGTGCCAGCAGTGAAATCGGGGTGGCTAATGAAAAACTGTTTTTT; cdr3_aa: CASSEIGVANEKLFF; j_call: TRBJ1-4; v_call: TRBV2; d_call: -; clone_size: -
cdr3_nt: TGTGCCAGCAGTTTTTTGGGCGGGGTTCCTGGGGCCAACGTCCTGACTTTC; cdr3_aa: CASSFLGGVPGANVLTF; j_call: TRBJ2-6; v_call: TRBV28; d_call: -; clone_size: -
cdr3_nt: TGTGCCAGCAGCTTGGGGCAGGGCTCTCCGAACACTGAAGCTTTCTTT; cdr3_aa: CASSLGQGSPNTEAFF; j_call: TRBJ1-1; v_call: TRBV5-8; d_call: -; clone_size: -
cdr3_nt: TGTGCCATCAGTGAGCGGGGCGGGGGGAGCTCCTACAATGAGCAGTTCTTC; cdr3_aa: CAISERGGGSSYNEQFF; j_call: TRBJ2-1; v_call: TRBV10-3; d_call: TRBD2; clone_size: few
cdr3_nt: TGTGCCAGCAGTGTAGGACAACACAACCTCCCCTACGAGCAGTACTTC; cdr3_aa: CASSVGQHNLPYEQYF; j_call: TRBJ2-7; v_call: TRBV2; d_call: -; clone_size: -
cdr3_nt: TGTGCCAGCAGTTCGAATGGACAGCCACTCTACTACAATGAGCAGTTCTTC; cdr3_aa: CASSSNGQPLYYNEQFF; j_call: TRBJ2-1; v_call: TRBV6-2/TRBV6-3; d_call: -; clone_size: -
cdr3_nt: TGTGCCAGCAGCCCGAGTAGCGGTCGCAATCAGCCCCAGCATTTT; cdr3_aa: CASSPSSGRNQPQHF; j_call: TRBJ1-5; v_call: TRBV7-9; d_call: -; clone_size: -
cdr3_nt: TGTGCCAGCGGGGAGGGGTTCACCGGGGAGCTGTTTTTT; cdr3_aa: CASGEGFTGELFF; j_call: TRBJ2-2; v_call: TRBV9; d_call: TRBD2; clone_size: -
cdr3_nt: TGCGCCACCGGGACAGGGAAACCAACTAATGAAAAACTGTTTTTT; cdr3_aa: CATGTGKPTNEKLFF; j_call: TRBJ1-4; v_call: TRBV5-1; d_call: TRBD1; clone_size: -
cdr3_nt: TGTGCCAGCAGCGCCCCACACAGGGCCCCAGATACGCAGTATTTT; cdr3_aa: CASSAPHRAPDTQYF; j_call: TRBJ2-3; v_call: TRBV9; d_call: -; clone_size: -
cdr3_nt: TGCGCCAGCAGTCCGACAGGGGGGAACACCGGGGAGCTGTTTTTT; cdr3_aa: CASSPTGGNTGELFF; j_call: TRBJ2-2; v_call: TRBV5-1; d_call: TRBD1; clone_size: -
cdr3_nt: TGTGCCAGCAGTGAATTGCTTGCCGGGGTTCAGCCCCAGCATTTT; cdr3_aa: CASSELLAGVQPQHF; j_call: TRBJ1-5; v_call: TRBV6-1; d_call: -; clone_size: -
cdr3_nt: TGTGCCAGCAGCTGGACAGGGGGAGGGACTGAAGCTTTCTTT; cdr3_aa: CASSWTGGGTEAFF; j_call: TRBJ1-1; v_call: TRBV7-9; d_call: TRBD1; clone_size: -
cdr3_nt: TGTGCCAGCAGCGGGACGGCAGCGGGGGGGCCTGCCTGGACGCAGTATTTT; cdr3_aa: CASSGTAAGGPAWTQYF; j_call: TRBJ2-3; v_call: TRBV7-9; d_call: TRBD2; clone_size: -
cdr3_nt: TGTGCCAGCACGAGGACAGGGCCTACTAGCACAGATACGCAGTATTTT; cdr3_aa: CASTRTGPTSTDTQYF; j_call: TRBJ2-3; v_call: TRBV2; d_call: TRBD1; clone_size: -
cdr3_nt: TGTGCCAGCAGTCCATCCCCGGGACAGATCTATGGCTACACCTTC; cdr3_aa: CASSPSPGQIYGYTF; j_call: TRBJ1-2; v_call: TRBV27; d_call: TRBD1; clone_size: -
cdr3_nt: TGTGCCAGCAGCTTGGGTTGGAGCGGGGAAGAGACCCAGTACTTC; cdr3_aa: CASSLGWSGEETQYF; j_call: TRBJ2-5; v_call: TRBV5-4; d_call: TRBD2; clone_size: -
cdr3_nt: TGTGCCATCAGCGCTCCGGGACAGGGGTCGCATGGCTACACCTTC; cdr3_aa: CAISAPGQGSHGYTF; j_call: TRBJ1-2; v_call: TRBV10-3; d_call: TRBD1; clone_size: -